This T cell receptor beta chain appears in the sequencing data of a study of early T cells in non-severe SARS-CoV-2 infection. This clonotype was detected only a few times. The CDR3 is 18 residues long. The germline CDR1 and CDR2 sequences are KGHSH and LQKENI. Trimming took off 3 bases at V and 5 bases at J, with 25 bases between the two ends. TCRdb re-analysed the 5' RACE reads in MiXCR, keeping a single row per CDR3 protein. This sample has some 54,000 distinct CDR3 sequences, with over 7.5% found just once. The sample was whole blood. The receptor's source is an adult who was a healthcare worker with PCR-confirmed SARS-CoV-2 infection or an uninfected control (not recorded which). The chain carries TRBV18 and TRBJ1-1, with D perhaps TRBD1 (6 bases). CDR3 sequence (DNA): TGTGCCAGCTCACCGAAGGACAGATCAATAGGGGGAAGGACTGAAGCTTTCTTT. This translates into CASSPKDRSIGGRTEAFF.